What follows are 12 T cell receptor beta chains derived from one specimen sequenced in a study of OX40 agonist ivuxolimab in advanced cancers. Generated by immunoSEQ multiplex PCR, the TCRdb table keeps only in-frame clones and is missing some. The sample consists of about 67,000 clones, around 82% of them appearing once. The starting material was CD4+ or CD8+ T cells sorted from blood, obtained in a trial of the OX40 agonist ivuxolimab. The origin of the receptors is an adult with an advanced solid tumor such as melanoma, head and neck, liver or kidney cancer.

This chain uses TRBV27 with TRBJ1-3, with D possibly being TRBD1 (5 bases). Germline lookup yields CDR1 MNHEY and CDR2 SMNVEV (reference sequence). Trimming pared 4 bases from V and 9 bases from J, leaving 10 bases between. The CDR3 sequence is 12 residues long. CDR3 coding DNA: TGTGCCAGCAGTTCCCCGGGGGGCACCATATATTTT. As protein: CASSSPGGTIYF.

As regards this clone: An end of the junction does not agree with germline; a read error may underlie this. CDR3 bases: TGTGCCAGCAGTTTGGGGACTAGCGGGAGGGCTTTGGATTTT. Translation gives CASSLGTSGRALDF. The V gene is TRBV2, the J gene TRBJ2-3, with TRBD2 identical over 16 bases. Germline-derived CDR1 and CDR2 are SNHLY and FYNNEI. The CDR3 loop spans 14 amino acids.

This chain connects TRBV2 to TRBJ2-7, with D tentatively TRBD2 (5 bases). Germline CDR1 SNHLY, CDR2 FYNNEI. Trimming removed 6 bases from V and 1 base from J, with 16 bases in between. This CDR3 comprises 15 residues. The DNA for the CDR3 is TGTGCCAGCAGCGGGTGGCGGGTCACTTCCTACGAGCAGTACTTC. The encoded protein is CASSGWRVTSYEQYF.

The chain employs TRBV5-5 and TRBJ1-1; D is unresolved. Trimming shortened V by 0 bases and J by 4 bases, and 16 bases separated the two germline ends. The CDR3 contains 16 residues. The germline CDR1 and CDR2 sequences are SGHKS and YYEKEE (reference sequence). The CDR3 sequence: CASSLGAQRLGTEAFF. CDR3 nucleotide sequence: TGTGCCAGCAGCTTGGGGGCACAGCGGCTTGGCACTGAAGCTTTCTTT.

The CDR3: CASSNTDTQYF. CDR3 nucleotide sequence: TGTGCCAGCAGCAACACAGATACGCAGTATTTT. The rearrangement uses TRBV2 and TRBJ2-3; D is undetermined. CDR3 length equals 11 residues. The germline V and J ends were trimmed by 6 bases and 2 bases, with 3 bases remaining between them. CDR1 and CDR2 from the germline V gene are SNHLY and FYNNEI.

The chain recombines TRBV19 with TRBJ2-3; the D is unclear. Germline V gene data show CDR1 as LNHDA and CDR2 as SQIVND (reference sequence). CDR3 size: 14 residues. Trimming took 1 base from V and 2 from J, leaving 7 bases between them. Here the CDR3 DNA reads TGTGCCAGTAGTATAGGACGGATCACAGATACGCAGTATTTT. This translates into CASSIGRITDTQYF.

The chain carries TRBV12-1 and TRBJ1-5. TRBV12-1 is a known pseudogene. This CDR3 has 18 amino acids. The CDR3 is CASSFTSRGSGGNQPQHF. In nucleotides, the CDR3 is TGTGCCAGCAGCTTTACGTCGCGGGGATCGGGGGGGAATCAGCCCCAGCATTTT.

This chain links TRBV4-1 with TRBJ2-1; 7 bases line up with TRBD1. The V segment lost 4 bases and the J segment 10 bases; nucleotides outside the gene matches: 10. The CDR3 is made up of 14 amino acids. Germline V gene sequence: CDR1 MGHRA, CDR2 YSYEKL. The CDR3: CASSRRLEDREQFF. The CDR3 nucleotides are TGCGCCAGCAGCCGAAGATTGGAGGACAGGGAGCAGTTCTTC.

CDR3 region: CASSEVAGAGYEQYF. In nucleotides, the CDR3 is TGCGCCAGCAGTGAAGTAGCGGGAGCTGGCTACGAGCAGTACTTC. The chain uses TRBV10-2 and TRBJ2-7; 9 bases match TRBD2. Germline CDR1 is WSHSY and CDR2 is SAAADI. Trimming cost V 3 bases and J 3 bases; bases outside gene matches: 6. The CDR3 is 15 residues long.

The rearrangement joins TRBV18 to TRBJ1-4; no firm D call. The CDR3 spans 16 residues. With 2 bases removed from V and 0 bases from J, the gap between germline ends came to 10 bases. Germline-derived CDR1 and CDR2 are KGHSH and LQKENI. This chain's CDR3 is CASSPSDGATNEKLFF. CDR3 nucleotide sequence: TGTGCCAGCTCACCATCGGACGGGGCAACTAATGAAAAACTGTTTTTT.

The CDR3 DNA is TGCAGCGTTGAAGGGGGACGGTCCCAAGAGACCCAGTACTTC. Its translation: CSVEGGRSQETQYF. The rearrangement joins TRBV29-1 to TRBJ2-5; D possibly matches TRBD1 or TRBD2 (5 bases each). Germline assignment: CDR1 SQVTM and CDR2 ANQGSEA. The V gene lost 1 base and the J gene lost 1 base, with 10 bases spanning the gap. This CDR3 spans 14 amino acids. The whole variable domain, remainder taken from reference TRBV29-1 and TRBJ2-5, is SAVISQKPSRDICQRGTSLTIQCQVDSQVTMMFWYRQQPGQSLTLIATANQGSEATYESGFVIDKFPISRPNLTFSTLTVSNMSPEDSSIYLCSVEGGRSQETQYFGPGTRLLVL.

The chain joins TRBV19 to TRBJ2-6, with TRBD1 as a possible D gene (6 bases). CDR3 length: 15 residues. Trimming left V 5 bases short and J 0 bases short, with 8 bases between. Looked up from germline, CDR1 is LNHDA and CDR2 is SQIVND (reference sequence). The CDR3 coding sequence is TGTGCCAGTAGTCCGGACAGCTCTGGGGCCAACGTCCTGACTTTC. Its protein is CASSPDSSGANVLTF.